This TCR beta chain was sequenced in a study of blood T cell repertoires in COVID-19. This CDR3 spans 15 amino acids. The V and J ends lost 0 bases and 5 bases, in that order; junction bases with no gene match: 8. Germline values: CDR1 SGDLS, CDR2 YYNGEE. Per the original data handling: Researchers report that nucleated cell counts were estimated from reference gene primer amplification. Sequencing was performed with immunoSEQ multiplex PCR; in TCRdb, only in-frame clones are kept and a portion is missing. That table supplies the V and J calls and clone size; D and trimming were determined from the DNA. The sample lists more than 35,000 clones; about nine tenths were seen once.

This chain joins TRBV9 and TRBJ2-7, with 7 nucleotides matching TRBD1. The TCR originated in a woman aged 25 to 39 in a cohort sampled during active COVID-19. Sequencing was done on a sample of peripheral blood. This CDR3 reads CASSVGQGNWDEQYF. In DNA, the CDR3 is TGTGCCAGCAGCGTAGGACAGGGTAATTGGGACGAGCAGTACTTC.